Each of the 30 T cell receptor beta chains below was sequenced from the same sample in a study of blood T cell repertoires in COVID-19. Sequenced by immunoSEQ multiplex PCR; TCRdb stores in-frame clones only, minus some. The table shows about 160,000 clones, with 79% occurring only once. The material sequenced was peripheral blood. These receptors were obtained from a woman aged 60-75 years with COVID-19, enrolled during active disease.

This clone showed up just a few times. The rearrangement uses TRBV29-1 and TRBJ2-1, with a weak D call TRBD2 (7 bases). Trimming removed 6 bases at V and 0 bases at J, with 9 bases between. Germline lookup yields CDR1 SQVTM and CDR2 ANQGSEA. The CDR3 runs to 13 residues. The CDR3 DNA reads as TGCAGCGTGGGGGGGCTCTCCTACAATGAGCAGTTCTTC. Encoded protein: CSVGGLSYNEQFF.

The chain carries TRBV21-1 and TRBJ1-1; TRBD1 is taken as the D call from the table, unchecked against the DNA. TRBV21-1 is labeled a pseudogene. The CDR3 runs to 13 residues. This CDR3 reads CASTHRGRTEAFF. For the CDR3, the DNA is TGTGCCAGCACCCACAGGGGGCGAACTGAAGCTTTCTTT.

The chain uses TRBV5-4 and TRBJ1-2; D not resolved. Trimming took off 4 bases at V and 7 bases at J, with 11 bases between the two ends. The germline V gene has CDR1 SGHNT and CDR2 YYREEE (reference sequence). This CDR3 contains 12 residues. The CDR3 sequence is CASSLRFTGYTF. The CDR3, as DNA: TGTGCCAGCAGCCTCAGATTTACTGGCTACACCTTC. The entire variable domain, with the rest obtained from reference TRBV5-4 and TRBJ1-2, is as follows: ETGVTQSPTHLIKTRGQQVTLRCSSQSGHNTVSWYQQALGQGPQFIFQYYREEENGRGNFPPRFSGLQFPNYSSELNVNALELDDSALYLCASSLRFTGYTFGSGTRLTVV.

The V gene is TRBV7-3, the J gene TRBJ2-2, with 9 nucleotides matching TRBD2. Germline values: CDR1 SGHTA, CDR2 FQGTGA. The CDR3 runs to 16 residues. V dropped 1 base and J dropped 1; count of bases not matched to a gene: 1. The CDR3 nucleotides are TGTGCCAGCAGCTTAATGACTAGCGGGAACACCGGGGAGCTGTTTTTT. Translation gives CASSLMTSGNTGELFF.

This sequence joins TRBV10-3 and TRBJ1-5; 7 nucleotides match TRBD1. The CDR3 sequence is 13 residues long. The germline CDR1 and CDR2 sequences are ENHRY and SYGVKD. Unmatched junction bases numbered 4, after V lost 8 bases and J lost 3 bases. DNA of the CDR3: TGTGCCATCCGGGGACAGCCCAATCAGCCCCAGCATTTT. Its translation is CAIRGQPNQPQHF.

This clone was found once. The rearrangement joins TRBV6-5 to TRBJ1-1, with D maybe TRBD1 (6 bases). CDR1 is MNHEY, CDR2 SVGAGI, per germline. The CDR3 covers 14 residues. V lost 3 bases to trimming and J lost 5 bases, with 13 bases between them. The DNA of the CDR3 is TGTGCCAGCAGTTATGGGGAGGGGGGGACTGAAGCTTTCTTT. Amino acid sequence: CASSYGEGGTEAFF.

This clone was seen a handful of times. The DNA for the CDR3 is TGTGCCAGCAGCTTAGCCTTTATGGGCACTAGCCCCCATGAAGCTTTCTTT. This gives the protein CASSLAFMGTSPHEAFF. The chain recombines TRBV7-8 with TRBJ1-1, with D unclear. The germline V gene has CDR1 SGHVS and CDR2 FQNEAQ. This CDR3 is built from 17 residues. V was shortened by 0 bases and J by 7 bases, with 21 bases between the two germline ends.

This chain connects TRBV21-1 to TRBJ1-3; TRBD1, the table's D call, lacks a check against the DNA. TRBV21-1 is designated a pseudogene. The CDR3 runs 19 residues. DNA of the CDR3: TGTGCCAGCAGGAAATACCGGGACAGGAGGATAATGTCTGGAAACACCATATATTTT. Protein sequence: CASRKYRDRRIMSGNTIYF.

The V and J genes are TRBV28 and TRBJ1-1; D gene unclear. The CDR3 has 14 amino acids. V was trimmed by 3 bases and J by 0 bases, leaving 8 bases between them. Germline CDR1 is MDHEN and CDR2 is SYDVKM. The CDR3 protein is CASSLEQLNTEAFF. The CDR3 region has the DNA TGTGCCAGCAGTTTGGAGCAGCTGAACACTGAAGCTTTCTTT.

This chain uses TRBV6-5 with TRBJ2-7; TRBD2 aligns across 9 bases. V was pared by 8 bases and J by 2 bases, with 4 bases of the junction left unmatched. Looked up from germline, CDR1 is MNHEY and CDR2 is SVGAGI. This CDR3 has 13 amino acids. The CDR3 loop reads CASGERGAYEQYF. DNA of the CDR3: TGTGCCAGCGGCGAGCGGGGGGCCTACGAGCAGTACTTC.

V is TRBV11-1 and J is TRBJ1-1; D not resolved. CDR3 size: 13 residues. V was clipped by 1 base and J by 7 bases, with 10 bases between them. In germline, CDR1 is SGHAT, CDR2 FQDESV (reference sequence). The CDR3 DNA reads as TGTGCCAGCAGCTTAGTAGGGAGAGATGAAGCTTTCTTT. Its translation: CASSLVGRDEAFF. The full variable domain, its missing parts supplied by reference TRBV11-1 and TRBJ1-1, is EAEVAQSPRYKITEKSQAVAFWCDPISGHATLYWYRQILGQGPELLVQFQDESVVDDSQLPKDRFSAERLKGVDSTLKIQPAELGDSAMYLCASSLVGRDEAFFGQGTRLTVV.

The CDR3 reads CASSLALGDEQFF. Here the CDR3 DNA reads TGTGCCAGCAGCTTAGCGCTCGGGGATGAGCAGTTCTTC. The chain carries TRBV7-9 and TRBJ2-1; the D gene is possibly TRBD2 (5 bases). Trimming shortened V by 0 bases and J by 8 bases, and 8 bases separated the two germline ends. Germline-derived CDR1 and CDR2 are SEHNR and FQNEAQ (reference sequence). The CDR3 is 13 amino acids. Variable domain in full (rest from reference TRBV7-9 and TRBJ2-1): DTGVSQNPRHKITKRGQNVTFRCDPISEHNRLYWYRQTLGQGPEFLTYFQNEAQLEKSRLLSDRFSAERPKGSFSTLEIQRTEQGDSAMYLCASSLALGDEQFFGPGTRLTVL.

This chain connects TRBV6-5 to TRBJ1-2; the D gene is possibly TRBD1 (6 bases). The CDR3 length is 12 residues. Germline V CDR1 and CDR2: MNHEY, SVGAGI. Trimming removed 6 bases from V and 4 bases from J, with 9 bases in between. CDR3 protein: CASRGDIYGYTF. CDR3 sequence (DNA): TGTGCCAGCAGAGGGGACATCTATGGCTACACCTTC.

On this clone itself: This CDR3 is also generated by other DNA sequences in the sample. The chain has TRBV18 and TRBJ1-5, with 8 bases lining up with TRBD1. Per germline, CDR1 KGHSH and CDR2 LQKENI. V shed 3 bases and J 2 bases; nucleotides not matched to a gene: 0. The length of the CDR3 is 14 residues. The CDR3 region has the DNA TGTGCCAGCTCACCGGGACAGGGCAATCAGCCCCAGCATTTT. It translates to CASSPGQGNQPQHF.

CDR3 sequence (DNA): TGTGCCAGCAGCCCGCCGTTAACCGGGACAGACTACGAGCAGTACTTC. This encodes CASSPPLTGTDYEQYF. The chain employs TRBV7-9 and TRBJ2-7, with TRBD1 matching over 7 bases. This CDR3 contains 16 residues. Trimming took 5 bases from V and 3 from J; bases not matched to a gene: 13. CDR1 is SEHNR and CDR2 is FQNEAQ in the germline V gene (reference sequence).

The chain couples TRBV3-1 (or the pseudogene TRBV3-2) to TRBJ2-3; the D is unclear. This CDR3 has 16 amino acids. The V gene lost 0 bases and the J gene lost 2 bases, with 12 bases spanning the gap. Germline V gives CDR1 LGHDT, CDR2 YNNKEL (reference sequence). CDR3 protein: CASSQDGWAVTDTQYF. CDR3 in DNA: TGTGCCAGCAGCCAAGATGGGTGGGCTGTCACAGATACGCAGTATTTT.

In this sample, this clone turned up a few times. This chain links TRBV19 with TRBJ2-2; 7 nucleotides line up with TRBD2. Germline V gene data show CDR1 as LNHDA and CDR2 as SQIVND (reference sequence). The V segment lost 6 bases and the J segment 0 bases; nucleotides outside the gene matches: 10. The CDR3 totals 17 residues. The CDR3 DNA follows: TGTGCCAGTAGGCTACTATCGCGGGGGACGAACACCGGGGAGCTGTTTTTT. Its translation is CASRLLSRGTNTGELFF. Filled out from reference TRBV19 and TRBJ2-2, the complete variable domain reads DGGITQSPKYLFRKEGQNVTLSCEQNLNHDAMYWYRQDPGQGLRLIYYSQIVNDFQKGDIAEGYSVSREKKESFPLTVTSAQKNPTAFYLCASRLLSRGTNTGELFFGEGSRLTVL.

The rearrangement joins TRBV9 to TRBJ1-4, with 9 bases identical to TRBD1. This CDR3 comprises 15 residues. With 4 bases clipped from V and 3 bases from J, the junction kept 4 bases outside the gene matches. The germline gives CDR1 SGDLS, CDR2 YYNGEE. CDR3 in amino acids: CASSQQGAANEKLFF. CDR3 bases: TGTGCCAGCAGCCAACAGGGGGCGGCTAATGAAAAACTGTTTTTT. Looking up the rest from reference TRBV9 and TRBJ1-4 gives the full variable domain: DSGVTQTPKHLITATGQRVTLRCSPRSGDLSVYWYQQSLDQGLQFLIQYYNGEERAKGNILERFSAQQFPDLHSELNLSSLELGDSALYFCASSQQGAANEKLFFGSGTQLSVL.

A few counts support this clone. The rearrangement joins TRBV10-2 to TRBJ1-1; tentatively, D is TRBD1 (5 bases). V dropped 6 bases and J dropped 0 bases, with 14 bases sitting between them. This CDR3 has 15 amino acids. Germline V gene sequence: CDR1 WSHSY, CDR2 SAAADI. Here the CDR3 reads CASRAGQVMNTEAFF. CDR3 in DNA: TGCGCCAGCAGGGCTGGACAAGTCATGAACACTGAAGCTTTCTTT.

The V gene is TRBV4-1, the J gene TRBJ2-1; the D is unclear. The CDR3 runs 16 residues. Germline V gives CDR1 MGHRA, CDR2 YSYEKL. V was trimmed by 1 base and J by 0 bases, leaving 10 bases between them. Here the CDR3 DNA reads TGCGCCAGCAGCCAAGGACTCTTATTCTCCTACAATGAGCAGTTCTTC. Translation: CASSQGLLFSYNEQFF.

The V gene is TRBV6-1, the J gene TRBJ2-1; D perhaps matches TRBD1 (6 bases). CDR1 is MNHNS and CDR2 is SASEGT in the germline V gene. The V and J ends lost 0 bases and 3 bases respectively, with 12 bases between them. This CDR3 contains 16 residues. CDR3 DNA: TGTGCCAGCAGTGAAGCCCCCCAGGGGAACTACAATGAGCAGTTCTTC. Translated: CASSEAPQGNYNEQFF.

V is TRBV7-3 and J is TRBJ2-5; the D gene is possibly TRBD1 (7 bases). In germline, CDR1 is SGHTA, CDR2 FQGTGA. The CDR3 extends over 17 amino acids. V lost 2 bases and J lost 5, with 21 bases in between. CDR3: CASSLEARGRSGETQYF. CDR3 nucleotides: TGTGCCAGCAGCTTAGAGGCCAGGGGGAGGAGCGGTGAGACCCAGTACTTC.

The rearrangement links TRBV7-2 to TRBJ2-7; 9 positions match TRBD2. V shed 2 bases, J shed 3 bases, and the junction held 5 bases outside the gene matches. Per germline, CDR1 SGHTA and CDR2 FQGNSA. This CDR3 spans 15 amino acids. DNA for the CDR3: TGTGCCAGCAGCTTACCCCTAGCGGGGAGCTACGAGCAGTACTTC. It is translated as CASSLPLAGSYEQYF. The entire variable domain, with the rest obtained from reference TRBV7-2 and TRBJ2-7, is as follows: GAGVSQSPSNKVTEKGKDVELRCDPISGHTALYWYRQSLGQGLEFLIYFQGNSAPDKSGLPSDRFSAERTGGSVSTLTIQRTQQEDSAVYLCASSLPLAGSYEQYFGPGTRLTVT.

V and J are TRBV5-1 and TRBJ1-4, with 8 bases matching TRBD1. The CDR3 has 16 residues. V shed 5 bases and J 2 bases; nucleotides not matched to a gene: 8. Germline loops: CDR1 SGHRS, CDR2 YFSETQ. The CDR3 sequence: CASRQGDLSTNEKLFF. The CDR3 coding sequence is TGCGCCAGCAGACAGGGGGATCTTTCCACTAATGAAAAACTGTTTTTT.

The V gene is TRBV27, the J gene TRBJ2-2, with D possibly being TRBD1 (5 bases). The CDR3 sequence is 15 residues long. The ends were cut back, 1 base at V and 0 bases at J, with 6 bases in the middle. Germline V lookup: CDR1 MNHEY, CDR2 SMNVEV (reference sequence). This CDR3 reads CASSLLDTNTGELFF. Written as DNA, the CDR3 is TGTGCCAGCAGTTTATTGGACACGAACACCGGGGAGCTGTTTTTT.

The chain combines TRBV4-2 with TRBJ1-2; 7 bases are shared with TRBD1. Germline V gives CDR1 LGHNA, CDR2 YNFKEQ. This CDR3 has 16 amino acids. J gave up 5 bases and V 1 base, and 10 bases lay outside the gene matches. The CDR3 sequence is CASSQVDRDGGYGYTF. CDR3 DNA: TGTGCCAGCAGCCAAGTTGACAGGGACGGTGGTTATGGCTACACCTTC.

The chain links TRBV5-1 to TRBJ1-1, with D tentatively TRBD1 (5 bases). The CDR3 contains 15 residues. Looked up from germline, CDR1 is SGHRS and CDR2 is YFSETQ. V gave up 5 bases and J gave up 0 bases, with 14 bases separating them. CDR3 coding DNA: TGCGCCAGCAGACGTGAAGGACACATGAACACTGAAGCTTTCTTT. Translation gives CASRREGHMNTEAFF.

The J gene is TRBJ1-1, the V gene TRBV5-1; D not certain. Germline lookup yields CDR1 SGHRS and CDR2 YFSETQ. Trimming left V 4 bases short and J 0 bases short, with 10 bases between. There are 14 residues in the CDR3. CDR3 protein: CASSRENLNTEAFF. DNA for the CDR3: TGCGCCAGCAGCCGAGAGAATTTGAACACTGAAGCTTTCTTT.

The chain links TRBV6-1 to TRBJ1-2, with a tentative D call TRBD1 (5 bases). The CDR3 contains 14 residues. Germline CDR1 MNHNS, CDR2 SASEGT. V lost 3 bases and J lost 4, with 12 bases in between. CDR3 loop: CASSEGGLSYGYTF. As DNA, the CDR3 is TGTGCCAGCAGTGAGGGGGGGTTGAGCTATGGCTACACCTTC.

CDR3 sequence: CASSLARGQETQYF. In DNA, the CDR3 is TGTGCCAGCAGCTTAGCGCGGGGACAAGAGACCCAGTACTTC. The rearrangement uses TRBV7-9 and TRBJ2-5, with D possibly being TRBD2 (6 bases). This CDR3 is 14 amino acids long. Germline-derived CDR1 and CDR2 are SEHNR and FQNEAQ (reference sequence). With 0 bases removed from V and 2 bases from J, the gap between germline ends came to 7 bases.